These 22 T cell receptor beta chains originate from one sample sequenced in a study of blood T cell repertoires in COVID-19. Assay: immunoSEQ multiplex PCR; the TCRdb copy retains only in-frame clones and omits some. The data contain some 31,000 clones, roughly 80% of them singletons. The sample consisted of peripheral blood. The receptor source for this set is a woman aged 70-85 years with active or convalescent COVID-19.

The DNA for the CDR3 is TGTGCCAGCAGCTCGGGACTAGCGGGGGGGCCTGTGGAGACCCAGTACTTC. Translation: CASSSGLAGGPVETQYF. The chain combines TRBV11-3 with TRBJ2-5; 16 nucleotides match TRBD2. This CDR3 contains 17 residues. J was trimmed by 5 bases and V by 4 bases; bases with no gene match: 7. Per germline, CDR1 SGHNT and CDR2 YENEEA.

This clone was seen only a few times. The chain uses TRBV7-3 and TRBJ2-1; a weak D match, TRBD2 (6 bases). The germline V and J ends were trimmed by 3 bases and 1 base, with 16 bases remaining between them. From germline, CDR1 is SGHTA and CDR2 FQGTGA. CDR3 size: 17 residues. The CDR3 bases are TGTGCCAGCAGCTTTATGCATAGTAGCGGTTCCTACAATGAGCAGTTCTTC. Protein: CASSFMHSSGSYNEQFF.

The V call is TRBV28, the J call TRBJ2-3, with D possibly being TRBD2 (5 bases). This CDR3 has 13 amino acids. The V gene lost 3 bases and the J gene lost 1 base, with 5 bases spanning the gap. Germline CDR1 is MDHEN and CDR2 is SYDVKM. CDR3 amino acids: CASSFSGTDTQYF. The CDR3, as DNA: TGTGCCAGCAGTTTTAGCGGCACAGATACGCAGTATTTT.

V usage is TRBV12-1 and J usage is TRBJ2-4; TRBD1 is the table's D call and was not checked against the DNA. TRBV12-1 is flagged as a pseudogene. This CDR3 comprises 14 residues. The CDR3: CASRVPRKGNIQYF. The CDR3 DNA reads as TGTGCCAGCAGGGTCCCACGTAAGGGGAACATTCAGTACTTC.

The chain joins TRBV5-4 to TRBJ2-7; D gene unclear. Trimming took 0 bases from V and 2 from J, leaving 12 bases between them. The CDR3 is 15 amino acids. CDR1 is SGHNT and CDR2 is YYREEE in the germline V gene (reference sequence). The CDR3 DNA follows: TGTGCCAGCAGCTTGGGTTTGCCCCCGGCCTACGAGCAGTACTTC. Translation gives CASSLGLPPAYEQYF.

This clone was picked up a small number of times. V and J are TRBV5-1 and TRBJ2-3; D unresolved. The V and J ends lost 0 bases and 1 base respectively, with 3 bases between them. CDR3 length: 13 amino acids. Per the germline V gene, CDR1 is SGHRS and CDR2 is YFSETQ. The CDR3 DNA reads as TGCGCCAGCAGCTTGGGGCGCACAGATACGCAGTATTTT. The encoded protein is CASSLGRTDTQYF.

CDR3 sequence reads: CATSEAGQGTDTQYF. For the CDR3, the DNA is TGTGCCACCAGTGAGGCAGGACAGGGCACAGATACGCAGTATTTT. V is TRBV24-1 and J is TRBJ2-3; 7 bases map to TRBD1. With 4 bases clipped from V and 1 base from J, the junction kept 4 bases outside the gene matches. The germline gives CDR1 KGHDR, CDR2 SFDVKD. The CDR3 totals 15 residues.

This clone is termed medium-sized (0.01 to 0.1%). This chain uses TRBV7-6 with TRBJ1-4; tentative D call: TRBD1 (6 bases). This CDR3 spans 17 amino acids. The V and J ends lost 1 base and 7 bases respectively, with 19 bases between them. The V gene's germline CDR1 is SGHVS and CDR2 FNYEAQ. This chain's CDR3 is CASSLGGHRKGGEKLFF. CDR3 nucleotides: TGTGCCAGCAGCTTAGGCGGACACAGGAAAGGGGGTGAAAAACTGTTTTTT.

The CDR3 here is CASSPHAVTGGSYNEQFF. In DNA form, the CDR3 reads TGTGCCAGCAGCCCACACGCGGTTACTGGAGGGTCCTACAATGAGCAGTTCTTC. The chain joins TRBV7-3 to TRBJ2-1; D may be TRBD2 (6 bases). V dropped 5 bases and J dropped 1 base, with 21 bases sitting between them. The CDR3 has 18 amino acids. Germline CDR1 reads SGHTA; CDR2 reads FQGTGA.

The chain links TRBV27 to TRBJ2-7; D is undetermined. Trimming removed 2 bases at V and 0 bases at J, with 8 bases between. Germline V CDR1 and CDR2: MNHEY, SMNVEV (reference sequence). The CDR3 totals 14 residues. The CDR3 DNA sequence: TGTGCCAGCAGTTTAAGCATGTCCTCCTACGAGCAGTACTTC. It is translated as CASSLSMSSYEQYF.

Judged by abundance, this clone is medium-sized. The chain joins TRBV7-2 to TRBJ2-7; 8 positions agree with TRBD1. Per germline, CDR1 SGHTA and CDR2 FQGNSA. The V and J ends lost 2 bases and 3 bases, in that order; junction bases with no gene match: 9. This CDR3 is 16 amino acids long. CDR3: CASSLRSAGGIYEQYF. As DNA, the CDR3 is TGTGCCAGCAGCTTAAGGTCCGCAGGGGGCATCTACGAGCAGTACTTC.

CDR3 residues: CASSLLAHEQYF. The DNA for the CDR3 is TGTGCCAGCAGCTTACTAGCGCACGAGCAGTACTTC. The gene calls are TRBV7-9 and TRBJ2-7, with a possible D match to TRBD2 (6 bases). The length of the CDR3 is 12 residues. Trimming removed 2 bases at V and 5 bases at J, with 7 bases between. CDR1 is SEHNR, CDR2 FQNEAQ, per germline (reference sequence).

This clone was found once. This sequence joins TRBV9 and TRBJ1-3; TRBD1 matches at 7 bases. The V gene's germline CDR1 is SGDLS and CDR2 YYNGEE. Trimming took 3 bases from V and 4 from J; bases not matched to a gene: 4. The CDR3 runs to 14 residues. The CDR3 reads CASSDGTAGNTIYF. The CDR3, as DNA: TGTGCCAGCAGCGACGGGACAGCGGGAAACACCATATATTTT. The variable domain in full, completed from reference TRBV9 and TRBJ1-3, reads DSGVTQTPKHLITATGQRVTLRCSPRSGDLSVYWYQQSLDQGLQFLIQYYNGEERAKGNILERFSAQQFPDLHSELNLSSLELGDSALYFCASSDGTAGNTIYFGEGSWLTVV.

The CDR3, as DNA: TGTGCCAGTAGTATGGCGGGGGGCCGCGAAGATACGCAGTATTTT. This sequence encodes CASSMAGGREDTQYF. The chain joins TRBV19 to TRBJ2-3; 8 nucleotides match TRBD2. Germline V lookup: CDR1 LNHDA, CDR2 SQIVND (reference sequence). The V gene end was trimmed by 3 bases and the J gene end by 5 bases; junction bases not matched to a gene: 7. This CDR3 spans 15 amino acids. The variable domain in full, with the rest retrieved from reference TRBV19 and TRBJ2-3, is DGGITQSPKYLFRKEGQNVTLSCEQNLNHDAMYWYRQDPGQGLRLIYYSQIVNDFQKGDIAEGYSVSREKKESFPLTVTSAQKNPTAFYLCASSMAGGREDTQYFGPGTRLTVL.

By share, this clone ranks as medium-sized (0.01 to 0.1%). The chain combines TRBV10-3 with TRBJ1-3; tentatively, D is TRBD1 (5 bases). The CDR3 consists of 15 residues. The germline CDR1 and CDR2 sequences are ENHRY and SYGVKD. V lost 2 bases to trimming and J lost 8 bases, with 16 bases between them. The chain's CDR3 is CAISEPKGRMDTIYF. The CDR3 DNA reads as TGTGCCATCAGTGAGCCGAAGGGGAGGATGGACACCATATATTTT.

CDR3 in DNA: TGCACCAGCAGCCAAGATGTGTTGGGGGGGCCCTATTCACCCCTCCACTTT. This sequence encodes CTSSQDVLGGPYSPLHF. The chain joins TRBV1 to TRBJ1-6. TRBV1 represents a pseudogene. This CDR3 has 17 amino acids.

The chain uses TRBV10-2 and TRBJ2-7, with TRBD2 matching over 11 bases. CDR1 is WSHSY and CDR2 is SAAADI in the germline V gene. V lost 8 bases to trimming and J lost 4 bases; unmatched junction nucleotides: 13. The CDR3 is 16 amino acids. The CDR3 coding sequence is TGCGCCAGCGACAGGAGTAAACTAGCGGGAGCGTACGAGCAGTACTTC. It translates to CASDRSKLAGAYEQYF.

This chain joins TRBV5-4 and TRBJ2-7, with 11 bases that match TRBD1. The CDR3 loop spans 17 amino acids. Trimming at V came to 4 bases and at J to 1 base, leaving 10 bases not matched to a gene. Germline CDR1 and CDR2: SGHNT and YYREEE (reference sequence). CDR3 protein: CASSPPGTGGGSYEQYF. The CDR3 nucleotides read TGTGCCAGCAGCCCACCCGGGACAGGGGGTGGGTCCTACGAGCAGTACTTC.

This chain connects TRBV15 to TRBJ2-5; 10 bases map to TRBD2. The CDR3 consists of 17 residues. Germline CDR1 reads LNHNV; CDR2 reads YYDKDF (reference sequence). V shed 0 bases, J shed 3 bases, and the junction held 7 bases outside the gene matches. CDR3 sequence: CATSRDDRTSGEETQYF. The CDR3 DNA sequence: TGTGCCACCAGCAGAGATGATCGGACTAGCGGAGAAGAGACCCAGTACTTC.

The gene calls are TRBV19 and TRBJ1-2; TRBD1 matches 8 bases. Germline V gives CDR1 LNHDA, CDR2 SQIVND (reference sequence). The CDR3 has 16 residues. Trimming took 6 bases from V and 0 from J; bases not matched to a gene: 9. Written as DNA, the CDR3 is TGTGCCAGTAGGCCCGCCGGACAGGGCGCTAACTATGGCTACACCTTC. It is translated as CASRPAGQGANYGYTF.

The chain's CDR3 is CASSSQSSGGTLEQYF. The CDR3, as DNA: TGTGCCAGCAGCTCACAATCTAGCGGGGGGACCCTCGAGCAGTACTTC. The chain links TRBV7-6 to TRBJ2-7; 11 bases line up with TRBD2. V lost 4 bases, J lost 6 bases, and 11 bases stayed unmatched. CDR1 SGHVS and CDR2 FNYEAQ come from the germline V gene. CDR3 length: 16 amino acids.

This clone turned up a few times. The chain carries TRBV7-2 and TRBJ2-7, with TRBD2 as a possible D gene (6 bases). Trimming shortened V by 6 bases and J by 4 bases, and 22 bases separated the two germline ends. The CDR3 contains 16 residues. Germline CDR1 reads SGHTA; CDR2 reads FQGNSA. The CDR3 region is CASSHGGLPLVYEQYF. CDR3 nucleotide sequence: TGTGCCAGCAGTCACGGGGGTCTGCCCCTGGTTTACGAGCAGTACTTC.